This TCR beta chain is from a study of blood T cell repertoires in COVID-19 (dated by TCRdb to the early 2020s). Context from the whole study: The collaborator samples originated in the United States, Italy and Spain and spanned the acute and convalescent phases of COVID-19. The material from the prospective study consisted of cDNA or gDNA derived from T cells, B-cell-depleted T cells, or PBMCs. The dataset comprised deeply sampled blood TCRbeta repertoires from subjects exposed to, actively infected with, or recovered from COVID-19. The repertoires were released in a freely available public database meant as a resource for research on the immune response to SARS-CoV-2. Samples came from the ongoing ImmuneRACE study (first 160 participants) plus 1,254 subjects from 6 global collaborators. Nearly every sample came with metadata listing a de-identified subject ID, COVID-19 status, age in years and sex. Where HLA class I and class II types were available, the types were taken from metadata supplied by the sample provider, not from assay-based typing. General study outcomes and caveats: Clinical and demographic metadata were provided uncurated, with the amount varying by source and participant.

Notes on this clone: This receptor's antigen is unknown. Base qualities are missing; no much larger clone stands one base away.

TCRbeta CDR3 regions were amplified from genomic DNA using the immunoSEQ Assay, a bias-controlled multiplex PCR. In the authors' own workflow: The number of nucleated cells in each sample was estimated from the amplification of reference gene primers within the assay. To quantify the absolute abundance of each unique TCRbeta CDR3 rearrangement, sequence reads were collapsed and filtered. For each sample, productive Simpson clonality was calculated as the square root of Simpson's diversity index across productive rearrangements. The source is immuneACCESS, and TCRdb retained only in-frame sequences with V and J called. Part of the clones is not carried over; for the studies checked, unresolved V genes explain less than half of this, and the remainder is unexplained. D and trimming come from the DNA, and the V and J calls and clone size come from that table. The sample table records roughly 200,000 clones; about 85% of these occur just once. The ten most abundant clones make up 6% to 6.5% of the sample.

Enrolling through a virtual design, the prospective study's participants ranged in age from roughly 18 to 90 years and lived across roughly 23 United States geographic areas. In the prospective study, cohorts were assigned on the basis of participant-reported clinical history obtained from a screening survey and a study questionnaire. Recovered participants in ImmuneRACE Cohort 3 were defined by two consecutive negative NP/OP PCR tests, clearance by a healthcare professional, or resolution of symptoms. Mobile phlebotomists in the prospective study collected whole blood, serum and a nasopharyngeal or oropharyngeal swab from every participant. Prospective study participants could optionally give additional blood draws and questionnaires over an approximately two-month period. Blood samples from the prospective study were shipped frozen or at room temperature prior to DNA extraction. Sequenced sample: PBMCs or T cells enriched from blood (not recorded which). This clonotype was obtained from a middle-aged man who had recovered from COVID-19.

DNA sequence: TGTGCCAGCAGCCAAGATCTCCGTCGGGGTGGTACGCAGTATTTT. It encodes CASSQDLRRGGTQYF. This sequence uses TRBV4-2 and TRBJ2-3; the D gene is perhaps TRBD2, from 5 matching bases. Based on the germline V gene, the CDR1 and CDR2 sequences are LGHNA and YNFKEQ. Between the V and J ends, shortened by 0 bases and 8 bases respectively, the junction contains 15 bases. The CDR3 goes from the cysteine to the phenylalanine over 15 residues. The read is trimmed to its CDR3 DNA, 45 bases read in frame from base 1.